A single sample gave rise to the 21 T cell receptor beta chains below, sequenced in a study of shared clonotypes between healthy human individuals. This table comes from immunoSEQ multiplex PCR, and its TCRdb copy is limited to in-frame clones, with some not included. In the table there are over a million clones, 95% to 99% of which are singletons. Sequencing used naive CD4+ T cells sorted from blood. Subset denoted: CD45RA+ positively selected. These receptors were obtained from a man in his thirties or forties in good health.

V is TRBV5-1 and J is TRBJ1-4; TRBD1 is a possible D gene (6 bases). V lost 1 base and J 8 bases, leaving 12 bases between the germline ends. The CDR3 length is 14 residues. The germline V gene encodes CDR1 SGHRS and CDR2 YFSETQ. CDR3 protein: CASSLTGKVEKLFF. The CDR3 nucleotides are TGCGCCAGCAGCTTGACAGGGAAAGTAGAAAAACTGTTTTTT. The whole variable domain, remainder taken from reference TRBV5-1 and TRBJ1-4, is KAGVTQTPRYLIKTRGQQVTLSCSPISGHRSVSWYQQTPGQGLQFLFEYFSETQRNKGNFPGRFSGRQFSNSRSEMNVSTLELGDSALYLCASSLTGKVEKLFFGSGTQLSVL.

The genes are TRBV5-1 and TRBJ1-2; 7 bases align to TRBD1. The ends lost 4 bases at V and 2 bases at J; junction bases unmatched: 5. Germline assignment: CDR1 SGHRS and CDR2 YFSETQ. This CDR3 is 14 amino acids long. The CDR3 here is CASSARQGNYGYTF. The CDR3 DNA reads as TGCGCCAGCAGCGCCCGACAGGGAAACTATGGCTACACCTTC.

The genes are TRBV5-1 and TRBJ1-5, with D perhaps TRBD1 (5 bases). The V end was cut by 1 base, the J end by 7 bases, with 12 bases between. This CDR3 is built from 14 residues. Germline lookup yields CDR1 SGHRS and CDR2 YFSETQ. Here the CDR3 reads CASSLSWGGQPQHF. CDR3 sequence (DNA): TGCGCCAGCAGCTTGAGCTGGGGCGGGCAGCCCCAGCATTTT.

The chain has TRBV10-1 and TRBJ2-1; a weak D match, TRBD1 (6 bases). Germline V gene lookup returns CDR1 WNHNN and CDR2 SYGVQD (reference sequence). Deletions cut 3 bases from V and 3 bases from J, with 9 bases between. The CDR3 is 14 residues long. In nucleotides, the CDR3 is TGCGCCAGCAGTGATGGGGACATCTACAATGAGCAGTTCTTC. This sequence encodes CASSDGDIYNEQFF.

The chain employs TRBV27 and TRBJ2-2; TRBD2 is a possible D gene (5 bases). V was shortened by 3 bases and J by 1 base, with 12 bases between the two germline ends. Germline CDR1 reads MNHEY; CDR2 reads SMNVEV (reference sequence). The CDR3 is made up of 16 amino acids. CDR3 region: CASSFLRVVNTGELFF. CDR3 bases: TGTGCCAGCAGTTTTTTGCGGGTCGTGAACACCGGGGAGCTGTTTTTT.

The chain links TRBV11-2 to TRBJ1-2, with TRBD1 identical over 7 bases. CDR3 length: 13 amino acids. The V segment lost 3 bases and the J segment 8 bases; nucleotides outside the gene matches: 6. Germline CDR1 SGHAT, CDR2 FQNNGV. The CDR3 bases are TGTGCCAGCAGCTTCGACAGGGTTGGCGGCTACACCTTC. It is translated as CASSFDRVGGYTF.

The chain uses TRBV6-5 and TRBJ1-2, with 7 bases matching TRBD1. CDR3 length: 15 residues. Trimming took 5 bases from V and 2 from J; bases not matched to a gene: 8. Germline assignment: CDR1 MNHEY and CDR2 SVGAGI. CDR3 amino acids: CASSNTGTANYGYTF. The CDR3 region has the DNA TGTGCCAGCAGTAACACCGGGACAGCCAACTATGGCTACACCTTC.

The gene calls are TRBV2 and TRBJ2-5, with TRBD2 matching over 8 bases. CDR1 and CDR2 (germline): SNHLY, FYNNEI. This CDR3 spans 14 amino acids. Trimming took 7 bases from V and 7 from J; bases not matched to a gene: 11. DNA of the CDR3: TGTGCCAGCAACGCAGGACTAGCCGATGGGACCCAGTACTTC. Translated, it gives CASNAGLADGTQYF.

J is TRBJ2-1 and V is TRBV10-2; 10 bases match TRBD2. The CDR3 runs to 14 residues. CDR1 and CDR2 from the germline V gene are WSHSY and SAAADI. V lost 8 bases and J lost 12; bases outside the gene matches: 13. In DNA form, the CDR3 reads TGCGCCAGCCTGGGAGCTAGCGGGGGTCCGGCGCAGTTCTTC. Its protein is CASLGASGGPAQFF.

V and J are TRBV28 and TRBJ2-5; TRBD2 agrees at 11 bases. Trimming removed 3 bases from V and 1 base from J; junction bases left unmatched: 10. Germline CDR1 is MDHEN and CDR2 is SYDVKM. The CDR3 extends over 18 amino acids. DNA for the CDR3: TGTGCCAGCAGTTTCAGGTCTAGACTAGCGGGAACCCAAGAGACCCAGTACTTC. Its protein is CASSFRSRLAGTQETQYF.

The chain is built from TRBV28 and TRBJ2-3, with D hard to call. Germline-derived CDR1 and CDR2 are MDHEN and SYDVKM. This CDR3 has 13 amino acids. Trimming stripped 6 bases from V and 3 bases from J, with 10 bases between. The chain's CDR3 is CASRGSPTDTQYF. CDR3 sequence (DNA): TGTGCCAGCAGAGGCAGTCCGACAGATACGCAGTATTTT.

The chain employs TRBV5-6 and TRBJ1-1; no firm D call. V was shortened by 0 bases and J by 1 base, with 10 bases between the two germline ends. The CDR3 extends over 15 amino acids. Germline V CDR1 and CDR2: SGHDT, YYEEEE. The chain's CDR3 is CASSLAGQANTEAFF. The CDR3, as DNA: TGTGCCAGCAGCTTGGCCGGGCAGGCGAACACTGAAGCTTTCTTT.

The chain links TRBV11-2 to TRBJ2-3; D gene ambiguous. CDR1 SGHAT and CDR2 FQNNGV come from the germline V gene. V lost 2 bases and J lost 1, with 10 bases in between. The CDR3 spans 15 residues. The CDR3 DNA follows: TGTGCCAGCAGCTTACACTACGACCGCACAGATACGCAGTATTTT. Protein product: CASSLHYDRTDTQYF.

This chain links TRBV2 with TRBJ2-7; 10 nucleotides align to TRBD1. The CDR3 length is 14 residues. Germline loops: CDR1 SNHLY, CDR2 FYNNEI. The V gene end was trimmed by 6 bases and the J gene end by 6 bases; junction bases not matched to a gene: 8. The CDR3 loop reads CASSAGQGIGEQYF. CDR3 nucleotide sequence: TGTGCCAGCAGCGCGGGACAGGGGATTGGCGAGCAGTACTTC. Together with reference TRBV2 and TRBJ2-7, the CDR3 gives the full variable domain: EPEVTQTPSHQVTQMGQEVILRCVPISNHLYFYWYRQILGQKVEFLVSFYNNEISEKSEIFDDQFSVERPDGSNFTLKIRSTKLEDSAMYFCASSAGQGIGEQYFGPGTRLTVT.

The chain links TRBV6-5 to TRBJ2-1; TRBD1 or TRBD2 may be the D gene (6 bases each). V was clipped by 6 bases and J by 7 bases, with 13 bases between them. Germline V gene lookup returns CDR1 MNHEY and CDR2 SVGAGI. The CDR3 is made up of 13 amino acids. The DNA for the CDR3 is TGTGCCAGCAGAACCCTAGGGGGGAATGAGCAGTTCTTC. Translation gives CASRTLGGNEQFF.

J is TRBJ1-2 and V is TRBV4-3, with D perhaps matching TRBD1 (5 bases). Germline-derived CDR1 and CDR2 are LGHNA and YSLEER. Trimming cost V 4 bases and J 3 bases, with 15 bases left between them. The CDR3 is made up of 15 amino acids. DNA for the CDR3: TGCGCCAGCAGCCGACCCGGGACCGCATACTATGGCTACACCTTC. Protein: CASSRPGTAYYGYTF.

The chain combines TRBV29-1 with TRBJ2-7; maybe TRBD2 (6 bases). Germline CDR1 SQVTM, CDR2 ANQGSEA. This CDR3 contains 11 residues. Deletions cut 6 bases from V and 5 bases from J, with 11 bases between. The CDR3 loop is CSVGGIDEQYF. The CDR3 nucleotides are TGCAGCGTCGGGGGAATCGACGAGCAGTACTTC.

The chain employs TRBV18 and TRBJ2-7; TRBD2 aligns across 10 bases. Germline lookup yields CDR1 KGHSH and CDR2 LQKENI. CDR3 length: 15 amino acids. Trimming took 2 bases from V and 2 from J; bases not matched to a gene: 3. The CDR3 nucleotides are TGTGCCAGCTCACCAGGGACTAGCGTAACCTACGAGCAGTACTTC. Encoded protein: CASSPGTSVTYEQYF.

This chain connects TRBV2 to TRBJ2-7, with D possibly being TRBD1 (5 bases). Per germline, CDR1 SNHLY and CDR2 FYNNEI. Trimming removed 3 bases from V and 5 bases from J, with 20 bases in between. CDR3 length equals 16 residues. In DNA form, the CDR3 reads TGTGCCAGCAGTGACAGTCTGGGGCTTTCCCCTAACGAGCAGTACTTC. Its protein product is CASSDSLGLSPNEQYF. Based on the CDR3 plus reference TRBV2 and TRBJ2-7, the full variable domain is EPEVTQTPSHQVTQMGQEVILRCVPISNHLYFYWYRQILGQKVEFLVSFYNNEISEKSEIFDDQFSVERPDGSNFTLKIRSTKLEDSAMYFCASSDSLGLSPNEQYFGPGTRLTVT.

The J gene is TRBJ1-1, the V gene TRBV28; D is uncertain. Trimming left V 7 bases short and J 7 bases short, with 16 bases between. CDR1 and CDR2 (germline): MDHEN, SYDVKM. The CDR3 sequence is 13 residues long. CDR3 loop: CASTPPVRDEAFF. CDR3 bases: TGTGCCAGCACTCCCCCAGTAAGGGATGAAGCTTTCTTT.

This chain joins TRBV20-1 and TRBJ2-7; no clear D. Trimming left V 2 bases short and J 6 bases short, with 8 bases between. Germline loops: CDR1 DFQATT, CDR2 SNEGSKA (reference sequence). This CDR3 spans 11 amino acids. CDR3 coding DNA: TGCAGTGCTAGAAGCAGGAGCGAGCAGTACTTC. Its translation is CSARSRSEQYF.